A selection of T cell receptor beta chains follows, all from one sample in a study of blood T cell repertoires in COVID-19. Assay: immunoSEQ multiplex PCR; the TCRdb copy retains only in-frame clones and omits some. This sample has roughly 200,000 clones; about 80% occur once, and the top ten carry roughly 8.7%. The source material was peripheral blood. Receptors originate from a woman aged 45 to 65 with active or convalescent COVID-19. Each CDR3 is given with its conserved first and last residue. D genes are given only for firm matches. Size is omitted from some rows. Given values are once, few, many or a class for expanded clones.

CDR3 DNA: TGTGCCAGTAGTAGGGACAGGGCGAAGGGAACTAATGAAAAACTGTTTTTT
CDR3 protein: CASSRDRAKGTNEKLFF
D gene: TRBD1
V gene: TRBV19
clone size: .
J gene: TRBJ1-4
CDR3 length: 17

CDR3 DNA: TGTGCCAGCAGCTTAGACGGGAGGCAGCCCCAGCATTTT
CDR3 protein: CASSLDGRQPQHF
D gene: .
V gene: TRBV7-9
clone size: few
J gene: TRBJ1-5
CDR3 length: 13

CDR3 DNA: TGTGCCAGTAGAGTCAGATATGGCTACACCTTC
CDR3 protein: CASRVRYGYTF
D gene: .
V gene: TRBV19
clone size: few
J gene: TRBJ1-2
CDR3 length: 11

CDR3 DNA: TGTGCCAGCAGCTGGGACAGGTTTAATTCACCCCTCCACTTT
CDR3 protein: CASSWDRFNSPLHF
D gene: TRBD1
V gene: TRBV5-6
clone size: .
J gene: TRBJ1-6
CDR3 length: 14

CDR3 DNA: TGTGCCATCAGTGAGACTAGCGGGAGGGCCCACAACAATGAGCAGTTCTTC
CDR3 protein: CAISETSGRAHNNEQFF
D gene: TRBD2
V gene: TRBV10-3
clone size: .
J gene: TRBJ2-1
CDR3 length: 17

CDR3 DNA: TGTGCCAGCAGCTCTAGCGGGAGCCTTTCCTACGAGCAGTACTTC
CDR3 protein: CASSSSGSLSYEQYF
D gene: TRBD2
V gene: TRBV7-2
clone size: .
J gene: TRBJ2-7
CDR3 length: 15

CDR3 DNA: TGTGCCATCAGTCCGACAGGGGAAACGGACGAGCAGTACTTC
CDR3 protein: CAISPTGETDEQYF
D gene: TRBD1
V gene: TRBV10-3
clone size: .
J gene: TRBJ2-7
CDR3 length: 14

CDR3 DNA: TGTGCCAGCAGCCCCCCGGGACAGGCATACAATGAGCAGTTCTTC
CDR3 protein: CASSPPGQAYNEQFF
D gene: TRBD1
V gene: TRBV16
clone size: .
J gene: TRBJ2-1
CDR3 length: 15

CDR3 DNA: TGTGCCTGGAGTGTGGCGAGGGGGACAGATACGCAGTATTTT
CDR3 protein: CAWSVARGTDTQYF
D gene: .
V gene: TRBV30
clone size: .
J gene: TRBJ2-3
CDR3 length: 14

CDR3 DNA: TGTGCCAGCAGCCCGAGCCAGGGACAGACGATCCTGTTTTTT
CDR3 protein: CASSPSQGQTILFF
D gene: TRBD1
V gene: TRBV7-2
clone size: .
J gene: TRBJ1-4
CDR3 length: 14

CDR3 DNA: TGTGCCAGCTCCCAGACTAGCGGGGGTGGAGAGACCCAGTACTTC
CDR3 protein: CASSQTSGGGETQYF
D gene: TRBD2
V gene: TRBV7-2
clone size: .
J gene: TRBJ2-5
CDR3 length: 15

CDR3 DNA: TGTGCCAGTAGTAATAGGGGGCAGGACGGGGAGCTGTTTTTT
CDR3 protein: CASSNRGQDGELFF
D gene: TRBD1
V gene: TRBV19
clone size: .
J gene: TRBJ2-2
CDR3 length: 14

CDR3 DNA: TGTGCCAGCAGTTCGCAGGGGATCTACAATGAGCAGTTCTTC
CDR3 protein: CASSSQGIYNEQFF
D gene: .
V gene: TRBV27
clone size: .
J gene: TRBJ2-1
CDR3 length: 14

CDR3 DNA: TGTGCCAGCAGTGAAGCGGGGGCTTTGGAGGGCTACACCTTC
CDR3 protein: CASSEAGALEGYTF
D gene: .
V gene: TRBV6-1
clone size: .
J gene: TRBJ1-2
CDR3 length: 14

CDR3 DNA: TGTGCCAGCAGACAGGGTTTAGACAATGAGCAGTTCTTC
CDR3 protein: CASRQGLDNEQFF
D gene: .
V gene: TRBV12-3/TRBV12-4
clone size: .
J gene: TRBJ2-1
CDR3 length: 13

CDR3 DNA: TGCGCCAGCAGCCCTGCAGGGGGAGGTCCGGACAATGAGCAGTTCTTC
CDR3 protein: CASSPAGGGPDNEQFF
D gene: .
V gene: TRBV4-3
clone size: .
J gene: TRBJ2-1
CDR3 length: 16

CDR3 DNA: TGTGCCAGCAGCCCCCGGGACAGGGAATCGGTTTACTTC
CDR3 protein: CASSPRDRESVYF
D gene: TRBD1
V gene: TRBV7-9
clone size: .
J gene: TRBJ2-5
CDR3 length: 13

CDR3 DNA: TGCAGCGCGTGGGGCTCGGCGGGAGAGCAGTACTTC
CDR3 protein: CSAWGSAGEQYF
D gene: .
V gene: TRBV29-1
clone size: .
J gene: TRBJ2-7
CDR3 length: 12

CDR3 DNA: TGTGCCAGCAGCATAGGACTAGCGGCCTACGAGCAGTACTTC
CDR3 protein: CASSIGLAAYEQYF
D gene: TRBD2
V gene: TRBV7-2
clone size: .
J gene: TRBJ2-7
CDR3 length: 14

CDR3 DNA: TGTGCCAGCAGCTTTGGCGGGAGCTACGAGCAGTACTTC
CDR3 protein: CASSFGGSYEQYF
D gene: TRBD2
V gene: TRBV7-9
clone size: few
J gene: TRBJ2-7
CDR3 length: 13

CDR3 DNA: TGTGCCAGCAGTTACTCCGGGACAGGGACCGAAGAGCAGTACTTC
CDR3 protein: CASSYSGTGTEEQYF
D gene: TRBD1
V gene: TRBV6-5
clone size: .
J gene: TRBJ2-7
CDR3 length: 15

CDR3 DNA: TGTGCCAGTACCTCGAGCGGGGGGCGGGAGACCCAGTACTTC
CDR3 protein: CASTSSGGRETQYF
D gene: TRBD2
V gene: TRBV19
clone size: .
J gene: TRBJ2-5
CDR3 length: 14

CDR3 DNA: TGTGCCAGCAGACTAAGCGACAGGGGAAACTATGGCTACACCTTC
CDR3 protein: CASRLSDRGNYGYTF
D gene: TRBD1
V gene: TRBV6-4
clone size: .
J gene: TRBJ1-2
CDR3 length: 15

CDR3 DNA: TGTGCCAGCAGTTACAGGGCAGGGGGGAATAATTCACCCCTCCACTTT
CDR3 protein: CASSYRAGGNNSPLHF
D gene: TRBD1
V gene: TRBV6-5
clone size: many
J gene: TRBJ1-6
CDR3 length: 16

CDR3 DNA: TGTGCCAGCAGTGATTGGCGGGCGGGTACAGATACGCAGTATTTT
CDR3 protein: CASSDWRAGTDTQYF
D gene: .
V gene: TRBV6-1
clone size: .
J gene: TRBJ2-3
CDR3 length: 15

CDR3 DNA: TGCGCCAGCAGCTTGACAACAGGCGAAGAAGAGACCCAGTACTTC
CDR3 protein: CASSLTTGEEETQYF
D gene: .
V gene: TRBV5-1
clone size: .
J gene: TRBJ2-5
CDR3 length: 15

CDR3 DNA: TGTGCCACCAGCAGAGATCGGGATAATGGCTACACCTTC
CDR3 protein: CATSRDRDNGYTF
D gene: .
V gene: TRBV15
clone size: .
J gene: TRBJ1-2
CDR3 length: 13

CDR3 DNA: TGTGCCTGGAGTGTAAGTCGGGAGGTAGACACTGAAGCTTTCTTT
CDR3 protein: CAWSVSREVDTEAFF
D gene: .
V gene: TRBV30
clone size: .
J gene: TRBJ1-1
CDR3 length: 15

CDR3 DNA: TGTGCCAGCAGCCCCCAGGGGGCGGGGGACAGGCATACGCAGTATTTT
CDR3 protein: CASSPQGAGDRHTQYF
D gene: .
V gene: TRBV27
clone size: .
J gene: TRBJ2-3
CDR3 length: 16

CDR3 DNA: TGTGCCAGTAGTATGGGCCAGAGCTCCTACAATGAGCAGTTCTTC
CDR3 protein: CASSMGQSSYNEQFF
D gene: .
V gene: TRBV19
clone size: .
J gene: TRBJ2-1
CDR3 length: 15

CDR3 DNA: TGTGCCAGCTCACCGGGGACAGACCACGAGCAGTACTTC
CDR3 protein: CASSPGTDHEQYF
D gene: TRBD1
V gene: TRBV18
clone size: .
J gene: TRBJ2-7
CDR3 length: 13